The rows below give T cell receptor beta chains drawn from one sample of a study of CD8+ T cells in alopecia areata. Using immunoSEQ multiplex PCR, the repertoire was profiled, and TCRdb retains in-frame clones only, with some absent. The sample holds about 150,000 clones, roughly 60% seen once. The sequencing sample was made of CD8+ T cells sorted from blood. The receptors shown here come from a human donor in good health. The CDR3 runs from the conserved cysteine through the conserved F or W. D genes are given only for firm matches.

TRBV4-2	TRBJ2-3	TRBD2	CASSRFGTSGRTKITDTQYF
TRBV2	TRBJ2-7	.	CASSETYEQYF
TRBV7-3	TRBJ1-2	.	CASSSLQGHGYTF
TRBV5-1	TRBJ2-7	.	CASSYSIGYEQYF
TRBV29-1	TRBJ1-1	TRBD1	CSVYRDRDSNTEAFF
TRBV6-5	TRBJ2-5	TRBD1	CASSYLMTGPIQTQYF
TRBV29-1	TRBJ2-7	TRBD2	CSVPVAGRGYEQYF
TRBV9	TRBJ2-3	TRBD2	CASSVWEAGADTQYF
TRBV5-5	TRBJ2-6	.	CASSLATRGAGANVLTF
TRBV27	TRBJ1-2	TRBD1	CASSSRTGDYNGYTF
TRBV7-2	TRBJ2-1	.	CASSLDGRSYNEQFF
TRBV5-1	TRBJ2-7	.	CASSLGPSSEQYF
TRBV6-5	TRBJ2-2	TRBD2	CASSSGRATGELFF
TRBV27	TRBJ1-5	TRBD1	CASRPTGGGQPQHF
TRBV11-2	TRBJ2-1	.	CASSLSLGNEQFF
TRBV29-1	TRBJ2-4	.	CSVEDPVGAFDIQYF
TRBV29-1	TRBJ2-3	.	CSVTLSGPDTQYF
TRBV14	TRBJ2-7	.	CASSQERGYEQYF
TRBV15	TRBJ1-2	.	CATSSATGTWLGYTF
TRBV30	TRBJ2-7	TRBD2	CAWTGGSSYEQYF
TRBV4-1	TRBJ2-7	TRBD1	CASSPTGGPYEQYF
TRBV5-1	TRBJ2-1	.	CASSLLTAYNEQFF
TRBV7-9	TRBJ2-3	.	CASSQEGVGDTQYF
TRBV27	TRBJ2-6	.	CASSQGLGANVLTF
TRBV5-6	TRBJ2-3	.	CASSPMQQPLTDTQYF
TRBV7-9	TRBJ2-3	.	CASSEGGLTDTQYF
TRBV2	TRBJ2-7	.	CASSPGLNSYEQYF
TRBV28	TRBJ2-1	.	CASSFAESSYNEQFF
TRBV29-1	TRBJ2-5	.	CSVVAPTGTQQYF
TRBV25-1	TRBJ2-7	TRBD1	CASSVRDSSYEQYF
TRBV6-5	TRBJ2-1	TRBD2	CASSYGLAGNEQFF
TRBV5-6	TRBJ2-7	.	CASSAGQDYEQYF
TRBV5-6	TRBJ2-2	.	CASSLDTGSSRYTGELFF
TRBV18	TRBJ2-5	TRBD1	CASSPTDRELQETQYF
TRBV7-9	TRBJ2-6	TRBD1	CASSSTGTGVYGANVLTF
TRBV27	TRBJ1-2	.	CASSLGVNYGYTF
TRBV29-1	TRBJ2-7	.	CSAIGLDSYEQYF
TRBV29-1	TRBJ2-2	.	CSVEGLAAGELFF
TRBV27	TRBJ2-7	.	CASSLSASTTYEQYF
TRBV30	TRBJ1-1	TRBD1	CAWSVQDRAFF
TRBV27	TRBJ2-2	.	CASSLYQTNTGELFF
TRBV27	TRBJ2-2	.	CASSIPTGELFF